The entry that follows covers one T cell receptor beta chain sequence. Its antigen is as yet unknown. The data were obtained in a study of long-term antiretroviral therapy in people with HIV. Every sample had roughly 1-11 million cryopreserved PBMC in it before DNA extraction. With survey level as its setting, the immunoSEQ assay was v3.0. The repertoire was sequenced with immunoSEQ multiplex PCR; TCRdb's copy has only in-frame clones and lacks some. Among about 25,000 clones listed, over 70% were seen once. Study outcomes and limitations: For ART adherence, viral resistance and therapy changes, no data were available. Dating from the mid-2000s to the late 2010s, the blood was possibly obtained under older ART regimens.

CDR1 and CDR2 (germline): SQVTM, ANQGSEA. Trimming left V 3 bases short and J 5 bases short, with 16 bases between. The CDR3 totals 14 residues. This TCR derives from a man younger than 45 with HIV. The starting material was unsorted PBMCs, obtained 4.1 to 4.5 years after starting antiretroviral therapy. The rearrangement links TRBV29-1 to TRBJ1-1, with D uncertain. CDR3 sequence reads: CSVDPGLWNTEAFF. The CDR3 DNA follows: TGCAGCGTTGATCCGGGGTTGTGGAATACTGAAGCTTTCTTT.